This TCR beta chain was found in a study of shared clonotypes between healthy human individuals. Germline CDR1 reads LGHNA; CDR2 reads YSLEER. This CDR3 contains 13 residues. Trimming took 4 bases from V and 10 from J; bases not matched to a gene: 9. This clone was counted between two and nine times. Its antigen remains unknown. General study results and limits: The donor pool, a small one, limited the genetic and exposure-history diversity represented. When naive CD4 clonotypes were compared across several donors, around 5% were shared. It was only blood that was sampled, and tissue repertoires likely differ.

Here immunoSEQ multiplex PCR was the method, and the copy in TCRdb shows in-frame clones only, minus some. This table has about 700,000 clones, around 92% appearing once. Naive CD8 cells comprised CD45RO-negative, CCR7-positively selected cells, excluding terminally differentiated effector memory CD45RA+ cells. Donors were Caucasian adults residing in Nashville, Tennessee, USA. This chain joins TRBV4-3 and TRBJ1-2; 7 bases match TRBD1. The TCR sequence derives from a man aged 25 to 45 in good health. The specimen was naive CD8+ T cells sorted from blood. The CDR3 DNA reads TGCGCCAGCAGCCCCACGATCGACAGGGACTACACCTTC. This encodes CASSPTIDRDYTF.